Each of the 10 T cell receptor beta chains below was sequenced from the same sample in a study of blood T cell repertoires in COVID-19. The repertoire was sequenced with immunoSEQ multiplex PCR; TCRdb's copy has only in-frame clones and lacks some. Seen here are roughly 200,000 clones, around 90% observed once, and the top ten hold 1.2%. The specimen sequenced was PBMCs or T cells enriched from blood (not recorded which). The source is a man aged 30 to 39 who had recovered from COVID-19.

The rearrangement uses TRBV6-1 and TRBJ2-5, with 9 bases lining up with TRBD1. The junction had 12 bases not matched to a gene; V was cut back by 2 bases and J by 5 bases. The germline V gene encodes CDR1 MNHNS and CDR2 SASEGT. The CDR3 runs 17 residues. The CDR3 sequence: CASSERSSGQGGETQYF. In DNA form, the CDR3 reads TGTGCCAGCAGTGAAAGGTCGTCGGGACAGGGAGGGGAGACCCAGTACTTC.

V gene TRBV10-3 combines with J gene TRBJ1-2; D is undetermined. In germline, CDR1 is ENHRY, CDR2 SYGVKD. The V end was cut by 0 bases, the J end by 2 bases, with 10 bases between. This CDR3 is 15 amino acids long. The CDR3 is CAISESGGLNYGYTF. CDR3 coding DNA: TGTGCCATCAGTGAGTCTGGCGGACTGAACTATGGCTACACCTTC.

V is TRBV27 and J is TRBJ2-7, with 9 nucleotides matching TRBD2. V was clipped by 5 bases and J by 2 bases; unmatched bases: 7. The V gene's germline CDR1 is MNHEY and CDR2 SMNVEV (reference sequence). The CDR3 is 15 amino acids. The CDR3 sequence: CASSPSGGRAYEQYF. The CDR3 DNA follows: TGTGCCAGCAGTCCATCAGGCGGGAGGGCCTACGAGCAGTACTTC.

V usage is TRBV24-1 and J usage is TRBJ1-1; D is unclear. Germline loops: CDR1 KGHDR, CDR2 SFDVKD. CDR3 length equals 13 residues. The V end was cut by 7 bases, the J end by 1 base, with 9 bases between. The CDR3: CATSLTGNTEAFF. Written as DNA, the CDR3 is TGTGCCACCAGCTTGACGGGGAACACTGAAGCTTTCTTT.

This clone was seen a single time. V usage is TRBV28 and J usage is TRBJ2-5, with TRBD1 matching over 9 bases. The ends lost 4 bases at V and 5 bases at J; junction bases unmatched: 11. This CDR3 spans 16 amino acids. Germline V CDR1 and CDR2: MDHEN, SYDVKM. Written as DNA, the CDR3 is TGTGCCAGCAGTTCCGGGGTAACAGGGGGCCGGGAGACCCAGTACTTC. Its translation is CASSSGVTGGRETQYF.

This rearrangement joins TRBV5-1 to TRBJ2-7, with a possible D match to TRBD1 (7 bases). Germline CDR1 reads SGHRS; CDR2 reads YFSETQ. Trimming pared 2 bases from V and 9 bases from J, leaving 21 bases between. The CDR3 runs 15 residues. The CDR3 loop is CASSLSGQASVTQYF. The CDR3 region has the DNA TGCGCCAGCAGCTTATCCGGACAGGCTAGCGTGACGCAGTACTTC. Variable domain in full (rest from reference TRBV5-1 and TRBJ2-7): KAGVTQTPRYLIKTRGQQVTLSCSPISGHRSVSWYQQTPGQGLQFLFEYFSETQRNKGNFPGRFSGRQFSNSRSEMNVSTLELGDSALYLCASSLSGQASVTQYFGPGTRLTVT.

This sequence joins TRBV11-2 and TRBJ1-6; D unclear. V was clipped by 3 bases and J by 7 bases, with 13 bases between them. Germline assignment: CDR1 SGHAT and CDR2 FQNNGV. CDR3 size: 15 residues. CDR3 nucleotides: TGTGCCAGCAGCTTGACCGGGATTGGCAATTCACCCCTCCACTTT. It specifies CASSLTGIGNSPLHF.

The rearrangement joins TRBV14 to TRBJ1-1; no reliable D call. The CDR3 is 15 amino acids. CDR1 and CDR2 from the germline V gene are SGHDN and FVKESK. V lost 1 base, J lost 0 bases, and 9 bases lay in between. The CDR3 DNA sequence: TGTGCCAGCAGCCAAGGATTGCTAATGAACACTGAAGCTTTCTTT. It codes for CASSQGLLMNTEAFF.

This chain uses TRBV9 with TRBJ1-2; 9 nucleotides match TRBD1. This CDR3 has 14 amino acids. Germline CDR1 SGDLS, CDR2 YYNGEE. Trimming cost V 4 bases and J 5 bases; bases outside gene matches: 6. The CDR3 sequence is CASSSQGAWYGYTF. In DNA form, the CDR3 reads TGTGCCAGCAGCTCACAGGGGGCTTGGTATGGCTACACCTTC.

This chain connects TRBV7-9 to TRBJ1-4, with 9 bases aligning to TRBD1. V lost 4 bases, J lost 5 bases, and 8 bases stayed unmatched. Germline V gene sequence: CDR1 SEHNR, CDR2 FQNEAQ (reference sequence). The CDR3 sequence is 16 residues long. The CDR3 sequence is CASSYLTGGKNEKLFF. As DNA, the CDR3 is TGTGCCAGCAGCTATTTGACAGGGGGGAAAAATGAAAAACTGTTTTTT.